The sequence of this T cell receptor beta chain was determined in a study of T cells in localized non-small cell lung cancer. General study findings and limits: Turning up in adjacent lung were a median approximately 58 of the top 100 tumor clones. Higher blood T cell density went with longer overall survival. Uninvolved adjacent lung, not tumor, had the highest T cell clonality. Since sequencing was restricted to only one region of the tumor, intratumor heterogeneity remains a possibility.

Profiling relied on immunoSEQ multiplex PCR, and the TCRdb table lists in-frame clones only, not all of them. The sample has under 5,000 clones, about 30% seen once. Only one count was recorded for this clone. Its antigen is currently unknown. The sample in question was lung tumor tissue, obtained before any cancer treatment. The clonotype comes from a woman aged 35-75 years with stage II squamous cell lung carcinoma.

The CDR3 DNA is TGCAGCGTTGAAGAAGACAGGGCAGATACGCAGTATTTT. Its translation is CSVEEDRADTQYF. J is TRBJ2-3 and V is TRBV29-1; 7 nucleotides agree with TRBD1. This CDR3 is 13 amino acids long. CDR1 SQVTM and CDR2 ANQGSEA come from the germline V gene. The V and J ends lost 0 bases and 4 bases, in that order; junction bases with no gene match: 1.